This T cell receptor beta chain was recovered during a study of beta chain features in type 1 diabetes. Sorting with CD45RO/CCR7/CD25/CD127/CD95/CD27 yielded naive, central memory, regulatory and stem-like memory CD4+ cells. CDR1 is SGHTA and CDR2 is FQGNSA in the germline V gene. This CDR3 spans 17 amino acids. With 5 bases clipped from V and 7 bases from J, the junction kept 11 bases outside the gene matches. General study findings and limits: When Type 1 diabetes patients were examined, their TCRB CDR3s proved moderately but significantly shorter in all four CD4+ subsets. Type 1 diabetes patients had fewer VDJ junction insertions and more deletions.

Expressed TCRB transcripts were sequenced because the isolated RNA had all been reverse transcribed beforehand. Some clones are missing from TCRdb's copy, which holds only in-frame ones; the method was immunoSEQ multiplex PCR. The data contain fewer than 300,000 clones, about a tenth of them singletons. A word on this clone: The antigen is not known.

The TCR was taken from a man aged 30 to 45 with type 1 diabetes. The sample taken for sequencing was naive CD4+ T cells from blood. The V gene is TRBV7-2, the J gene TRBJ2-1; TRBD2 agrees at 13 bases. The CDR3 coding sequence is TGTGCCAGCAGCCAATCCTTACTAGCGGGGGGGCTTAATGAGCAGTTCTTC. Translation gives CASSQSLLAGGLNEQFF. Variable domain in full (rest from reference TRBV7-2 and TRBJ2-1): GAGVSQSPSNKVTEKGKDVELRCDPISGHTALYWYRQSLGQGLEFLIYFQGNSAPDKSGLPSDRFSAERTGGSVSTLTIQRTQQEDSAVYLCASSQSLLAGGLNEQFFGPGTRLTVL.